The clone carrying this T cell receptor (beta chain) showed up many times. This specimen comes from a study of patients and donors after allogeneic stem cell transplantation. CDR3 length: 16 residues. Trimming removed 5 bases from V and 1 base from J; junction bases left unmatched: 8. Germline CDR1 is SGHRS and CDR2 is YFSETQ. TCRdb analysed the RT-PCR reads with MiXCR anew, one entry per CDR3 protein. The data show more than 850,000 distinct CDR3 sequences, roughly 17% seen once. The chain is built from TRBV5-1 and TRBJ2-2; 7 positions match TRBD1. The sample taken for sequencing was blood, either unsorted or a sorted T cell fraction (not recorded which). The receptor was isolated from a human donor who was either an allogeneic HSCT recipient or a stem cell or donor lymphocyte infusion donor (not recorded which). It is not recorded whose cells these are; they may come from a transplant donor. The CDR3 protein is CASRPDRTLNTGELFF. In DNA form, the CDR3 reads TGCGCCAGCAGACCGGACAGGACCCTGAACACCGGGGAGCTGTTTTTT.